The clone carrying this TCR beta chain was seen a single time. As yet, its antigen is unknown. Trimming at V came to 0 bases and at J to 4 bases, leaving 6 bases not matched to a gene. There are 15 residues in the CDR3. CDR1 and CDR2 (germline): SGDLS, YYNGEE. This sample was taken from a study of cytomegalovirus exposure and HLA in healthy donors. Notes on the study in general: Cytomegalovirus status was reportedly diagnosed by the classifier with high specificity and sensitivity.

Some clones are missing from TCRdb's copy, which holds only in-frame ones; the method was immunoSEQ multiplex PCR. The table records 100,000 to 150,000 clones, approximately 95% of them present only once. The genes are TRBV9 and TRBJ2-5, with 7 bases lining up with TRBD2. This sequence was found in a man aged 18 to 29 in good health and CMV-seronegative. Source material: PBMCs. In DNA form, the CDR3 reads TGTGCCAGCAGCGTAGGCGGGACTAATCGAGAGACCCAGTACTTC. Its translation is CASSVGGTNRETQYF.